The 5 T cell receptor beta chains below come from one sample, sequenced in a study of a mutant IDH1 vaccine in newly diagnosed glioma. Time point noted: week 47, end of study. Every single dose of the vaccine, 300 ug of mutant IDH1 20-mer peptide, came with topical imiquimod. These receptors have no known antigen. Clones were sequenced by immunoSEQ multiplex PCR, and TCRdb holds only the in-frame ones, with some missing. The repertoire includes tens of thousands of clones, 75% to 85% of them detected once, and approximately 5% sits in the top ten. The sequenced sample was PBMCs, obtained from a glioma patient whose treatment included an IDH1 peptide vaccine. The receptor set was obtained from a man aged 35-49 years with glioma.

V and J are TRBV5-6 and TRBJ1-6, with TRBD1 identical over 7 bases. J gave up 9 bases and V 4 bases, and 13 bases lay outside the gene matches. This CDR3 has 16 residues. Germline V gene data show CDR1 as SGHDT and CDR2 as YYEEEE. CDR3 bases: TGTGCCAGCAGCGACTCACCGACAGGGTCTGGTTCACCCCTCCACTTT. This gives the protein CASSDSPTGSGSPLHF.

The gene calls are TRBV4-2 and TRBJ2-3, with D possibly TRBD2 on 6 matching bases. V lost 5 bases, J lost 3 bases, and 9 bases lay in between. CDR3 size: 13 residues. The V gene's germline CDR1 is LGHNA and CDR2 YNFKEQ. CDR3 in DNA: TGTGCCAGCAGCTTGGAGGGTACAGATACGCAGTATTTT. Its translation is CASSLEGTDTQYF.

The chain couples TRBV7-8 to TRBJ2-7; D may be TRBD1 (5 bases). The V gene lost 1 base and the J gene lost 4 bases, with 11 bases spanning the gap. The CDR3 extends over 14 amino acids. Germline V gene data show CDR1 as SGHVS and CDR2 as FQNEAQ. CDR3 sequence: CASSLGLGEYEQYF. As DNA, the CDR3 is TGTGCCAGCAGCTTAGGTTTAGGGGAATACGAGCAGTACTTC.

V usage is TRBV28 and J usage is TRBJ2-3, with 10 bases identical to TRBD2. Germline trimming cut 2 bases from V and 1 base from J; bases unmatched to any gene: 3. Per germline, CDR1 MDHEN and CDR2 SYDVKM. This CDR3 region has 16 residues. This CDR3 reads CASSLEGLAGTDTQYF. In nucleotides, the CDR3 is TGTGCCAGCAGTTTAGAAGGACTAGCGGGCACAGATACGCAGTATTTT.

The V and J genes are TRBV7-2 and TRBJ1-6; a possible D gene is TRBD1 (6 bases). Germline loops: CDR1 SGHTA, CDR2 FQGNSA. With 5 bases removed from V and 5 bases from J, the gap between germline ends came to 10 bases. The CDR3 totals 14 residues. Here the CDR3 reads CASSDRKNNSPLHF. As DNA, the CDR3 is TGTGCCAGCAGCGACAGGAAAAATAATTCACCCCTCCACTTT.